The clone carrying this TCR beta chain was detected many times. The record originates from a study of control samples from healthy donors and cancer patients. Trimming took off 4 bases at V and 8 bases at J, with 6 bases between the two ends. CDR3 size: 11 residues. The repertoire was sequenced with immunoSEQ multiplex PCR; TCRdb's copy has only in-frame clones and lacks some. The profile shows under 450,000 clones, around 90% of them singletons. The chain uses TRBV12-3 or TRBV12-4 and TRBJ1-5; D remains ambiguous. The receptor was derived from a man between 40 and 49 years old with head and neck cancer. The specimen was PBMCs. The DNA for the CDR3 is TGTGCCAGCAGTTCAGAGGAGCCCCAGCATTTT. It encodes CASSSEEPQHF.